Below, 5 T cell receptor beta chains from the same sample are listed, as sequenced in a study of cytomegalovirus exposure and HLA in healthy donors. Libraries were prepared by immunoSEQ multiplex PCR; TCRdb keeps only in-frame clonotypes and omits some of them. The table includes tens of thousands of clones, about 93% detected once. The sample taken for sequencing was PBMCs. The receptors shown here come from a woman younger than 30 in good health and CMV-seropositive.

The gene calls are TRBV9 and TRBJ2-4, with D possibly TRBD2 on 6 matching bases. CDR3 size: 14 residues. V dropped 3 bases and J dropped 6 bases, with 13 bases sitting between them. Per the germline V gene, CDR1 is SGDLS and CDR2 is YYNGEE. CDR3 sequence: CASSAGSVGNIQYF. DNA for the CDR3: TGTGCCAGCAGCGCCGGGAGTGTAGGAAACATTCAGTACTTC.

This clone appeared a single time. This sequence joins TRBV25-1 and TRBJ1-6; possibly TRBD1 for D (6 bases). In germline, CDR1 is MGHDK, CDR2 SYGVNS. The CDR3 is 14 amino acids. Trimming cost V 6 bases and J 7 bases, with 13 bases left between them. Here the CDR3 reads CASSWTATNSPLHF. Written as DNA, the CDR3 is TGTGCCAGCAGCTGGACAGCGACGAATTCACCCCTCCACTTT.

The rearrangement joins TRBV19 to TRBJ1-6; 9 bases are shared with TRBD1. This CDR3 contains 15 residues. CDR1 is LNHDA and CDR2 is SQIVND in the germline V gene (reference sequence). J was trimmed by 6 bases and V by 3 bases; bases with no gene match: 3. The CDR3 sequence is CASSIADRGNSPLHF. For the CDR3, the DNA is TGTGCCAGTAGTATCGCGGACAGGGGTAATTCACCCCTCCACTTT.

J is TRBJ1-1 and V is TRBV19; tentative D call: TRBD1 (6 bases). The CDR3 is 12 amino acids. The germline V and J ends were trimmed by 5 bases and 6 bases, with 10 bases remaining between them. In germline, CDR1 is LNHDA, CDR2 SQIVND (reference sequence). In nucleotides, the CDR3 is TGTGCCAGTAGTCATTCAGGGGCTGAAGCTTTCTTT. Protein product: CASSHSGAEAFF.

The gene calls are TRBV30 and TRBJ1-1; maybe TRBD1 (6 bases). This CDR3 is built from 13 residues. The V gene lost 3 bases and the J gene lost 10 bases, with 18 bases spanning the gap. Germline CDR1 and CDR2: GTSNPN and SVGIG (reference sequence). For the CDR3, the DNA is TGTGCCTGGAGCCGGGGGGGCGGGGACGGAGCTTTCTTT. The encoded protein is CAWSRGGGDGAFF.